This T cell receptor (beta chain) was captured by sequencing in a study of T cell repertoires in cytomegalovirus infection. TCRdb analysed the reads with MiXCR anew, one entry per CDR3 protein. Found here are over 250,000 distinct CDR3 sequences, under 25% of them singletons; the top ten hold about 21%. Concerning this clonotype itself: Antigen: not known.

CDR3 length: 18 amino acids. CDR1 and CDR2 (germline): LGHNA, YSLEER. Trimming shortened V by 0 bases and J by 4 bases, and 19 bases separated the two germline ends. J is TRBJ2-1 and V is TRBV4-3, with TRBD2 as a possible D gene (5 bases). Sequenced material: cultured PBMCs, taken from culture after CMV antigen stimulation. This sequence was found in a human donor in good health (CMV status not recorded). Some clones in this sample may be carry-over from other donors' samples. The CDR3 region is CASSQDRSGNDVYNEQFF. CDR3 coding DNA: TGCGCCAGCAGCCAAGATAGGTCGGGGAACGATGTTTACAATGAGCAGTTCTTC.